The 5 T cell receptor beta chains below come from one sample, sequenced in a study of shared clonotypes between healthy human individuals. Here immunoSEQ multiplex PCR was the method, and the copy in TCRdb shows in-frame clones only, minus some. The data hold fewer than 500,000 clones, with around 79% observed a single time. Source material: PBMCs. The source is a woman in her thirties or forties in good health. Some clones in this sample may be carry-over from other donors' samples.

This rearrangement joins TRBV7-8 to TRBJ2-3, with D unresolved. V lost 1 base and J lost 2, with 10 bases in between. CDR1 is SGHVS and CDR2 is FQNEAQ in the germline V gene. CDR3 length: 15 residues. CDR3 loop: CASSLGARSTDTQYF. The CDR3 bases are TGTGCCAGCAGCTTAGGGGCCAGATCCACAGATACGCAGTATTTT.

This clone was detected only a few times. V gene TRBV5-1 combines with J gene TRBJ1-1; the D gene is possibly TRBD1 (5 bases). V lost 0 bases and J lost 5, with 11 bases in between. Germline V gene sequence: CDR1 SGHRS, CDR2 YFSETQ. The CDR3 consists of 14 residues. CDR3 in DNA: TGCGCCAGCAGCTTGGCGGCAGGGAGTACTGAAGCTTTCTTT. This translates into CASSLAAGSTEAFF.

CDR3 region: CASSQGQLSGNTIYF. For the CDR3, the DNA is TGTGCCAGCAGTCAGGGACAGCTCTCTGGAAACACCATATATTTT. The chain links TRBV5-4 to TRBJ1-3; 7 bases map to TRBD1. Trimming at V came to 5 bases and at J to 0 bases, leaving 5 bases not matched to a gene. The CDR3 is made up of 15 amino acids. CDR1 is SGHNT, CDR2 YYREEE, per germline (reference sequence).

This chain uses TRBV15 with TRBJ2-3; the D gene is possibly TRBD2 (5 bases). V lost 0 bases and J 6 bases, leaving 13 bases between the germline ends. There are 15 residues in the CDR3. The germline V gene encodes CDR1 LNHNV and CDR2 YYDKDF (reference sequence). The CDR3 DNA sequence: TGTGCCACCAGCAGAGAGGTTAGCAGGAGGGATACGCAGTATTTT. Translation: CATSREVSRRDTQYF.

V usage is TRBV6-1 and J usage is TRBJ2-1; 8 bases agree with TRBD1. Germline-derived CDR1 and CDR2 are MNHNS and SASEGT. V was clipped by 6 bases and J by 5 bases; unmatched bases: 6. The CDR3 totals 14 residues. CDR3 in amino acids: CASRGTGGHNEQFF. The DNA of the CDR3 is TGTGCCAGCAGGGGGACAGGTGGTCACAATGAGCAGTTCTTC.